This T cell receptor (beta chain) was sequenced during a study of blood T cell repertoires in COVID-19 (TCRdb year 2020). In terms of the full investigation: Samples from collaborators originated in the United States, Italy and Spain and spanned both the acute and convalescent phases of COVID-19. The prospective study material was composed of cDNA or gDNA derived from T cells, B-cell-depleted T cells, or PBMCs. Subjects who had been exposed to COVID-19, were actively infected with it, or had recovered from it provided the deeply sampled blood TCRbeta repertoires that made up the dataset. The repertoires were made available in a free public database intended to serve as a resource for research on the immune response to SARS-CoV-2. Samples came from the ongoing ImmuneRACE study (first 160 participants) plus 1,254 subjects from 6 global collaborators. Nearly every sample came with metadata listing a de-identified subject ID, COVID-19 status, age in years and sex. Where available, HLA class I and class II types were obtained from metadata supplied by the sample provider rather than from assay-based typing.

The research as a whole found: The amount of clinical and demographic metadata varied by source and participant and was provided uncurated.

The immunoSEQ Assay, a bias-controlled multiplex PCR, was used to amplify TCRbeta CDR3 regions from genomic DNA. In the authors' own workflow: The number of nucleated cells in each sample was estimated by amplification of reference gene primers within the assay. To quantify the absolute abundance of each unique TCRbeta CDR3 rearrangement, sequence reads were collapsed and filtered. Productive Simpson clonality was computed per sample as the square root of Simpson's diversity index over productive rearrangements. The table was pulled from immuneACCESS by TCRdb, which kept in-frame rearrangements only. Such tables lose some clones; where checked, under half of the loss comes from unresolved V genes, and the rest has no known cause. V, J and clone size are taken as reported in that table, and D and trimming were inferred from the DNA itself. The sample contains roughly 120,000 clones, about 74% of them found a single time. The ten largest clonotypes hold about 6.3% of the sample.

Note on this clone: This clone's antigen is unknown. Base qualities are missing; no much larger clone stands one base away.

The CDR3, cysteine through phenylalanine, is 15 amino acids long. The only DNA kept is the CDR3, 45 bases in frame from the first base. V loses 6 bases of germline sequence and J loses 5 bases, and the interval between the two ends is 16 bases. The germline V gene supplies CDR1 MDHEN and CDR2 SYDVKM. In Seattle, one collaborating source enrolled patients while the infection was active and tracked those patients longitudinally over the course of disease. Collaborating institutions collected whole blood in K2EDTA tubes following their own protocols. For TCRbeta analysis, collaborator samples were shipped as frozen whole blood, as isolated PBMCs, or as DNA extracted from either sample type.

The source material was peripheral blood. The rearrangement joined TRBV28 to TRBJ2-2, with a tentative D gene TRBD1 over 6 matching bases. The sequence derives from a man aged 80 or over with COVID-19, enrolled during active disease. The CDR3 corresponds to CASSPRDIMTGELFF. The DNA sequence follows: TGTGCCAGCAGCCCCCGGGACATCATGACCGGGGAGCTGTTTTTT.